The 30 T cell receptor beta chains presented below share a single source sample, sequenced in a study of type 1 regulatory T cells. These receptors are not linked to any known antigen. TCRdb reprocessed the reads via MiXCR and lists one record per CDR3 protein. The sample records roughly 71,000 distinct CDR3 sequences, around 57% being singletons. The sequencing sample was made of cultured T cells, either the whole culture or a sorted T cell fraction (not recorded which). The subset denotes: Tr1-enriched cell product generated in vitro against host alloantigens. Source of these receptors: a human donor in good health.

The chain recombines TRBV4-3 with TRBJ2-6; no clear D. CDR3 length: 15 residues. V was clipped by 1 base and J by 0 bases, with 4 bases between them. The germline V gene encodes CDR1 LGHNA and CDR2 YSLEER. CDR3 nucleotides: TGCGCCAGCAGCCAAGCAACCTCTGGGGCCAACGTCCTGACTTTC. Translation gives CASSQATSGANVLTF.

V and J are TRBV6-4 and TRBJ2-3; the match to TRBD2 covers 11 bases. CDR1 is MRHNA, CDR2 SNTAGT, per germline. The V and J ends lost 5 bases and 2 bases, in that order; junction bases with no gene match: 3. This CDR3 comprises 15 residues. The CDR3 protein is CASSTLAGATDTQYF. CDR3 bases: TGTGCCAGCAGTACACTAGCGGGAGCCACAGATACGCAGTATTTT.

The chain joins TRBV5-6 to TRBJ1-5; possibly TRBD1 for D (5 bases). The CDR3 is 13 amino acids. Trimming left V 2 bases short and J 4 bases short, with 7 bases between. CDR1 SGHDT and CDR2 YYEEEE come from the germline V gene. The CDR3 sequence: CASSLQENQPQHF. Here the CDR3 DNA reads TGTGCCAGCAGCTTACAGGAAAATCAGCCCCAGCATTTT.

This clonotype has just one count. The CDR3 is CASSEARLAYDTQFF. The CDR3 nucleotides are TGTGCCAGCAGTGAAGCGCGACTAGCGTACGATACGCAGTTCTTC. The chain combines TRBV2 with TRBJ2-1; 8 bases fit TRBD2. This CDR3 is built from 15 residues. Germline V gene data show CDR1 as SNHLY and CDR2 as FYNNEI. The J segment lost 12 bases and the V segment lost 0 bases, leaving 10 bases of the junction unmatched.

This chain connects TRBV13 to TRBJ2-5; D tentatively fits TRBD1 or TRBD2 (5 bases each). Germline V gives CDR1 PRHDT, CDR2 FYEKMQ (reference sequence). The V end lost 5 bases, the J end lost 5 bases, and 15 bases lay between the germline ends. The CDR3 has 14 amino acids. The chain's CDR3 is CASSVEWGRETQYF. DNA for the CDR3: TGTGCCAGCAGCGTCGAGTGGGGACGGGAGACCCAGTACTTC.

This clonotype has just a few counts. The J gene is TRBJ2-2, the V gene TRBV24-1; D may match TRBD1 or TRBD2 (7 bases each). The CDR3 has 16 residues. Trimming left V 4 bases short and J 8 bases short, with 19 bases between. In germline, CDR1 is KGHDR, CDR2 SFDVKD. CDR3 coding DNA: TGTGCCACCAGTGACCCCGGGGAGGGGGCGACGGGGGAGCTGTTTTTT. Its protein is CATSDPGEGATGELFF.

The table lists this clonotype with a few counts. The genes are TRBV7-2 and TRBJ2-3; D might be TRBD2 (6 bases). This CDR3 has 15 amino acids. Trimming pared 2 bases from V and 1 base from J, leaving 10 bases between. The V gene's germline CDR1 is SGHTA and CDR2 FQGNSA. CDR3 region: CASSLQSGRTDTQYF. The CDR3 coding sequence is TGTGCCAGCAGCTTACAGAGCGGGCGCACAGATACGCAGTATTTT.

The chain combines TRBV11-3 with TRBJ2-1, with D perhaps given as TRBD1 or TRBD2 (7 bases each). The CDR3 spans 15 residues. Germline CDR1 SGHNT, CDR2 YENEEA. V gave up 5 bases and J gave up 2 bases, with 13 bases separating them. The CDR3 nucleotides read TGTGCCAGCAGCCCCTCAGGGGGGGCCTACAATGAGCAGTTCTTC. Its protein product is CASSPSGGAYNEQFF.

The chain couples TRBV6-2 or TRBV6-3 to TRBJ1-1; 10 bases are shared with TRBD1. V lost 5 bases, J lost 7 bases, and 4 bases stayed unmatched. Germline lookup yields CDR1 MNHEY and CDR2 SVGEGT. This CDR3 contains 13 residues. This chain's CDR3 is CASSKGQGNEAFF. The CDR3 coding sequence is TGTGCCAGCAGTAAGGGACAGGGGAATGAAGCTTTCTTT.

This chain connects TRBV6-6 to TRBJ1-5; 10 nucleotides align to TRBD1. The germline V gene encodes CDR1 MNHNY and CDR2 SVGAGI (reference sequence). V trimming: 5 bases; J trimming: 4 bases; junction bases outside the gene matches: 5. The CDR3 consists of 15 residues. The CDR3 protein is CASSPGQGMNQPQHF. The CDR3, as DNA: TGTGCCAGCAGTCCGGGACAGGGGATGAATCAGCCCCAGCATTTT.

The CDR3 region is CSARVDRASQPQHF. DNA for the CDR3: TGCAGTGCTAGAGTAGACAGGGCAAGTCAGCCCCAGCATTTT. The gene calls are TRBV20-1 and TRBJ1-5, with TRBD1 identical over 7 bases. CDR3 size: 14 residues. The germline gives CDR1 DFQATT, CDR2 SNEGSKA (reference sequence). The ends lost 1 base at V and 6 bases at J; junction bases unmatched: 6.

The chain couples TRBV2 to TRBJ2-1; the match to TRBD2 covers 13 bases. The CDR3 is made up of 16 amino acids. The V and J ends lost 6 bases and 7 bases, in that order; junction bases with no gene match: 9. Germline loops: CDR1 SNHLY, CDR2 FYNNEI. The CDR3 region is CASRSRTSGSVNEQFF. The CDR3 nucleotides read TGTGCCAGCAGGAGTCGGACTAGCGGGAGTGTAAATGAGCAGTTCTTC.

This clonotype was observed a few times. The J gene is TRBJ2-7, the V gene TRBV6-1; TRBD2 is a possible D gene (5 bases). Germline V lookup: CDR1 MNHNS, CDR2 SASEGT. This CDR3 region has 13 residues. The V and J ends lost 3 bases and 9 bases respectively, with 15 bases between them. The DNA for the CDR3 is TGTGCCAGCAGTGAGAGGGAGCCATTCGGGCAGTACTTC. Protein product: CASSEREPFGQYF.

This clonotype came up a few times. This chain joins TRBV19 and TRBJ1-1; D possibly corresponds to TRBD1 (5 bases). The germline CDR1 and CDR2 sequences are LNHDA and SQIVND (reference sequence). Trimming took 5 bases from V and 4 from J, leaving 11 bases between them. CDR3 size: 13 residues. The CDR3 DNA reads as TGTGCCAGTAGTGGGCAGGGAGGCACTGAAGCTTTCTTT. This sequence encodes CASSGQGGTEAFF.

The chain links TRBV28 to TRBJ2-7; the D call may be TRBD1 or TRBD2 (5 bases each). Trimming removed 8 bases from V and 6 bases from J, with 11 bases in between. The CDR3 totals 11 residues. CDR1 is MDHEN, CDR2 SYDVKM, per germline. The CDR3 region has the DNA TGTGCCAGCCAAAGAGGGGTCGAGCAGTACTTC. Residues: CASQRGVEQYF.

This clonotype was seen only a few times. The J gene is TRBJ1-1, the V gene TRBV6-1; no definite D call. This CDR3 has 14 amino acids. Germline V gene lookup returns CDR1 MNHNS and CDR2 SASEGT. V was clipped by 4 bases and J by 4 bases, with 13 bases between them. As DNA, the CDR3 is TGTGCCAGCAGTGTTACAGATCGAGGCACTGAAGCTTTCTTT. Protein sequence: CASSVTDRGTEAFF.

J is TRBJ1-1 and V is TRBV6-1; maybe TRBD1 (6 bases). Germline V gene lookup returns CDR1 MNHNS and CDR2 SASEGT. V was shortened by 3 bases and J by 8 bases, with 16 bases between the two germline ends. The CDR3 is 14 residues long. Written as DNA, the CDR3 is TGTGCCAGCAGTGACCTCACAGGGCCAGGGGAAGCTTTCTTT. This gives the protein CASSDLTGPGEAFF.

Turning to this clonotype: Because the CDR3 is missing its conserved closing phenylalanine or tryptophan, this is likely a read error. The chain links TRBV11-2 to TRBJ2-5; a possible D gene is TRBD1 (6 bases). The ends were cut back, 5 bases at V and 1 base at J, with 11 bases in the middle. The CDR3 loop spans 14 amino acids. CDR1 is SGHAT and CDR2 is FQNNGV in the germline V gene. The CDR3 loop reads CASSATGSQETQYL. In DNA form, the CDR3 reads TGTGCCAGCAGCGCGACAGGAAGCCAAGAGACCCAGTACCTC.

The rearrangement joins TRBV10-2 to TRBJ2-7; no reliable D call. This CDR3 contains 12 residues. With 1 base removed from V and 6 bases from J, the gap between germline ends came to 7 bases. Germline values: CDR1 WSHSY, CDR2 SAAADI. This CDR3 is CASSEFRSEQYF. In DNA, the CDR3 is TGCGCCAGCAGTGAGTTTAGATCCGAGCAGTACTTC.

The chain employs TRBV3-1 and TRBJ1-2, with 7 bases lining up with TRBD1. Germline assignment: CDR1 LGHDT and CDR2 YNNKEL (reference sequence). The CDR3 has 16 residues. V lost 1 base, J lost 4 bases, and 9 bases stayed unmatched. The CDR3 reads CASSQAQTGVLYGYTF. The CDR3 DNA follows: TGTGCCAGCAGCCAAGCGCAAACAGGGGTCCTCTATGGCTACACCTTC.

The chain is built from TRBV9 and TRBJ1-2; tentatively, D is TRBD1 (6 bases). The CDR3 runs to 13 residues. Trimming removed 0 bases from V and 7 bases from J, with 10 bases in between. CDR1 is SGDLS and CDR2 is YYNGEE in the germline V gene. The CDR3 region has the DNA TGTGCCAGCAGCGTAGTAACAGGGAGTGGCTACACCTTC. Translation gives CASSVVTGSGYTF.

The gene calls are TRBV6-6 and TRBJ1-4; D unclear. Germline assignment: CDR1 MNHNY and CDR2 SVGAGI (reference sequence). CDR3 length: 15 residues. Trimming stripped 3 bases from V and 0 bases from J, with 8 bases between. CDR3 region: CASSYTGATNEKLFF. The CDR3 DNA reads TGTGCCAGCAGTTATACCGGGGCAACTAATGAAAAACTGTTTTTT.

The rearrangement links TRBV10-3 to TRBJ2-1; D gene ambiguous. V lost 6 bases and J lost 2, with 8 bases in between. This CDR3 has 13 amino acids. The V gene's germline CDR1 is ENHRY and CDR2 SYGVKD. The CDR3 DNA is TGTGCCATCAGCGCTACTGCCTACAATGAGCAGTTCTTC. It encodes CAISATAYNEQFF.

CDR3 residues: CASSEGSGANVLTF. The CDR3 DNA sequence: TGTGCCAGTAGTGAGGGCTCTGGGGCCAACGTCCTGACTTTC. This rearrangement joins TRBV19 to TRBJ2-6, with D possibly TRBD2 on 5 matching bases. V was pared by 5 bases and J by 0 bases, with 5 bases between. The germline V gene has CDR1 LNHDA and CDR2 SQIVND (reference sequence). This CDR3 contains 14 residues.

This chain uses TRBV20-1 with TRBJ2-2; the match to TRBD2 covers 7 bases. The CDR3 extends over 15 amino acids. Germline values: CDR1 DFQATT, CDR2 SNEGSKA (reference sequence). V lost 4 bases and J lost 0; bases outside the gene matches: 5. CDR3 residues: CSATSLAANTGELFF. Here the CDR3 DNA reads TGCAGTGCTACTTCTCTAGCGGCGAACACCGGGGAGCTGTTTTTT.

The chain joins TRBV5-1 to TRBJ2-5; TRBD1 agrees at 7 bases. Looked up from germline, CDR1 is SGHRS and CDR2 is YFSETQ. Trimming cost V 4 bases and J 4 bases; bases outside gene matches: 4. The CDR3 consists of 13 residues. In nucleotides, the CDR3 is TGCGCCAGCAGCCCGACAGGGATAGAGACCCAGTACTTC. It codes for CASSPTGIETQYF.

The chain carries TRBV5-1 and TRBJ2-3; 7 bases fit TRBD1. Germline values: CDR1 SGHRS, CDR2 YFSETQ. V lost 0 bases to trimming and J lost 4 bases; unmatched junction nucleotides: 8. The CDR3 totals 16 residues. The CDR3 sequence is CASSLDGGQGADTQYF. The DNA of the CDR3 is TGCGCCAGCAGCTTGGACGGCGGCCAGGGGGCAGATACGCAGTATTTT.

The V call is TRBV7-2, the J call TRBJ2-5; D gene unclear. V was shortened by 3 bases and J by 5 bases, with 4 bases between the two germline ends. Germline V CDR1 and CDR2: SGHTA, FQGNSA. There are 11 residues in the CDR3. CDR3 DNA sequence: TGTGCCAGCAGCTTCCGGGAGACCCAGTACTTC. Its translation: CASSFRETQYF.

The rearrangement joins TRBV5-6 to TRBJ2-3, with 8 bases that match TRBD2. Trimming took 4 bases from V and 5 from J; bases not matched to a gene: 15. Germline V CDR1 and CDR2: SGHDT, YYEEEE. CDR3 length: 17 amino acids. CDR3 sequence reads: CASSGAGGRARQDTQYF. CDR3 nucleotide sequence: TGTGCCAGCAGCGGGGCGGGGGGCCGGGCGCGGCAAGATACGCAGTATTTT.

The chain carries TRBV6-6 and TRBJ2-7; TRBD2 matches 16 bases. The CDR3 spans 19 residues. The ends lost 5 bases at V and 2 bases at J; junction bases unmatched: 12. Germline V gene sequence: CDR1 MNHNY, CDR2 SVGAGI (reference sequence). Here the CDR3 DNA reads TGTGCCAGCAGTCCCACCCTGGGACTAGCGGGAGGGATGACCTACGAGCAGTACTTC. The encoded protein is CASSPTLGLAGGMTYEQYF.